Listed below are T cell receptor beta chains from one sample, sequenced in a study of blood T cell repertoires in COVID-19. Clones were sequenced by immunoSEQ multiplex PCR, and TCRdb holds only the in-frame ones, with some missing. The profile covers some 350,000 clones, with more than 75% appearing a single time and about 5.7% taken by the ten largest. The sequenced sample consisted of PBMCs or T cells enriched from blood (not recorded which). The receptors derive from a woman between 25 and 40 years old who had recovered from COVID-19. Each CDR3 is given with its conserved first and last residue. Fields, in order: J gene, clone size, V gene, CDR3 length, D gene, CDR3 protein, CDR3 DNA. D genes are given only for firm matches. The size of a clone is reported for some rows only, either as once, few or many, or as a class for expanded clones.

TRBJ1-4	.	TRBV15	17	.	CATSRDKDSLKPEKLFF	TGTGCCACCAGCAGAGACAAGGACAGCTTAAAACCCGAAAAACTGTTTTTT
TRBJ1-1	.	TRBV7-9	14	.	CASTGLGGNTEAFF	TGTGCCAGCACCGGACTGGGGGGGAACACTGAAGCTTTCTTT
TRBJ2-3	.	TRBV28	19	TRBD2	CASSLIWTSGGPSTDTQYF	TGTGCCAGCAGTTTAATCTGGACTAGCGGGGGGCCTAGCACAGATACGCAGTATTTT
TRBJ2-1	.	TRBV5-1	15	.	CASSSQGMGAYEQFF	TGCGCCAGCAGCTCACAGGGTATGGGTGCTTATGAGCAGTTCTTC
TRBJ2-5	.	TRBV27	14	TRBD1	CASRKQGAAETQYF	TGTGCCAGCAGGAAACAGGGGGCCGCGGAGACCCAGTACTTC
TRBJ1-5	.	TRBV27	14	.	CASSLQGTNQPQHF	TGTGCCAGCAGTTTGCAGGGGACGAATCAGCCCCAGCATTTT
TRBJ1-5	.	TRBV5-1	14	.	CASSSGDSNQPQHF	TGCGCCAGCAGCAGCGGGGATAGCAATCAGCCCCAGCATTTT
TRBJ1-5	once	TRBV12-5	19	.	CASGLPPDIAGGGNQPQHF	TGTGCTAGTGGTTTGCCCCCCGACATCGCGGGGGGGGGCAATCAGCCCCAGCATTTT
TRBJ2-7	.	TRBV28	11	.	CASSTGQKQYF	TGTGCCAGCAGCACAGGACAGAAGCAGTACTTC
TRBJ1-2	.	TRBV27	13	.	CASRSVQGIGYTF	TGTGCCAGCAGGTCCGTCCAGGGCATCGGCTACACCTTC
TRBJ2-7	.	TRBV3-1/TRBV3-2	14	.	CASSLDRSYHEQYF	TGTGCCAGCAGCCTCGACAGGTCATATCACGAGCAGTACTTC
TRBJ1-2	.	TRBV7-2	14	.	CASSSLQDLYGYTF	TGTGCCAGCAGCTCTCTTCAGGATCTTTATGGCTACACCTTC
TRBJ1-6	.	TRBV19	15	TRBD1	CASKGQNSYNSPLHF	TGTGCCAGCAAGGGACAGAACTCCTATAATTCACCCCTCCACTTT
TRBJ1-2	.	TRBV7-6	14	TRBD1	CASTPTGLRYGYTF	TGTGCCAGCACCCCGACAGGGTTAAGATATGGCTACACCTTC
TRBJ2-3	.	TRBV11-1	14	.	CASSLESSTDTQYF	TGTGCCAGCAGCTTAGAATCTAGCACAGATACGCAGTATTTT
TRBJ1-1	few	TRBV15	13	.	CATSRARGAEAFF	TGTGCCACCAGCAGAGCAAGGGGCGCTGAAGCTTTCTTT
TRBJ2-3	once	TRBV6-2/TRBV6-3	16	TRBD2	CASSLGLAGGPGTQYF	TGTGCCAGCAGTTTGGGACTAGCGGGGGGGCCCGGTACGCAGTATTTT
TRBJ2-1	.	TRBV24-1	14	TRBD2	CATSERTRSNEQFF	TGTGCCACCAGTGAAAGGACTAGGTCCAATGAGCAGTTCTTC
TRBJ1-5	.	TRBV18	19	.	CASSPSVDPRRGLNQPQHF	TGTGCCAGCTCACCTTCCGTTGACCCCCGGAGGGGACTCAATCAGCCCCAGCATTTT
TRBJ2-2	.	TRBV5-4	14	.	CASKGGPDTGELFF	TGTGCCAGCAAGGGGGGGCCCGACACCGGGGAGCTGTTTTTT
TRBJ2-5	.	TRBV13	11	.	CASSQGVTQYF	TGTGCCAGCAGCCAAGGGGTGACCCAGTACTTC
TRBJ2-7	.	TRBV4-2	14	.	CASSQKLFSYEQYF	TGTGCCAGCAGCCAGAAGCTGTTCTCCTACGAGCAGTACTTC
TRBJ2-1	.	TRBV4-2	15	.	CASSRGRGPYNEQFF	TGTGCCAGCAGCCGGGGCAGGGGCCCGTACAATGAGCAGTTCTTC
TRBJ1-2	once	TRBV7-9	17	.	CASSLGGTSRGHYGYTF	TGTGCCAGCAGCTTAGGTGGGACATCCCGAGGGCACTATGGCTACACCTTC
TRBJ1-3	.	TRBV2	14	.	CASSPGFSGNTIYF	TGTGCCAGCAGCCCAGGATTTTCTGGAAACACCATATATTTT
TRBJ2-7	.	TRBV5-1	15	TRBD2	CASSLVTSGPYEQYF	TGCGCCAGCAGCTTGGTGACTAGCGGGCCCTACGAGCAGTACTTC
TRBJ1-1	.	TRBV7-9	18	TRBD1	CASSFGLTGAGEGTEAFF	TGTGCCAGCAGCTTTGGGCTGACAGGGGCCGGGGAGGGCACTGAAGCTTTCTTT
TRBJ1-2	.	TRBV5-1	13	.	CASSLAEGNGYTF	TGCGCCAGCAGCTTGGCCGAGGGAAATGGCTACACCTTC
TRBJ2-2	.	TRBV9	17	.	CASSVPSQGGDTGELFF	TGTGCCAGCAGCGTACCCAGTCAGGGCGGGGACACCGGGGAGCTGTTTTTT
TRBJ2-5	.	TRBV19	12	TRBD2	CASSTSGRTQYF	TGTGCCAGTAGTACTAGCGGGCGGACCCAGTACTTC
TRBJ2-3	.	TRBV4-2	14	.	CASSHRKSTDTQYF	TGTGCCAGCAGCCATAGAAAGAGCACAGATACGCAGTATTTT
TRBJ1-3	.	TRBV5-1	15	.	CASSQNRDSGNTIYF	TGCGCCAGCAGCCAAAATCGGGACTCAGGAAACACCATATATTTT
TRBJ1-1	.	TRBV4-1	13	.	CASSPPGGTEAFF	TGCGCCAGCAGCCCCCCCGGAGGAACTGAAGCTTTCTTT
TRBJ1-4	.	TRBV28	14	TRBD1	CASIPGQGREKLFF	TGTGCCAGCATCCCCGGACAGGGCCGAGAAAAACTGTTTTTT
TRBJ2-1	.	TRBV5-1	15	.	CASSSYRTEGNEQFF	TGCGCCAGCAGCTCCTATCGGACCGAGGGAAATGAGCAGTTCTTC
TRBJ1-1	few	TRBV27	16	TRBD1	CASSPSGTGGYTEAFF	TGTGCCAGCAGCCCCTCCGGGACAGGGGGCTACACTGAAGCTTTCTTT
TRBJ1-2	.	TRBV19	14	.	CASSGRGIGYGYTF	TGTGCCAGTAGTGGCAGGGGAATAGGGTATGGCTACACCTTC
TRBJ1-4	few	TRBV30	15	TRBD1	CAWSDVTGAGQKLFF	TGTGCCTGGAGTGACGTGACAGGGGCGGGACAAAAACTGTTTTTT
TRBJ1-2	.	TRBV6-5	14	TRBD1	CASREGQGVYGYTF	TGTGCCAGCAGGGAGGGCCAGGGGGTCTATGGCTACACCTTC
TRBJ1-6	.	TRBV4-3	15	TRBD1	CASSRGTGDRSPLHF	TGCGCCAGCAGCCGGGGAACAGGGGATAGATCACCCCTCCACTTT
TRBJ1-2	.	TRBV19	13	.	CASSITPSYGYTF	TGTGCCAGTAGTATAACACCATCTTATGGCTACACCTTC
TRBJ1-2	once	TRBV4-3	15	.	CASSQGTGANYGYTF	TGCGCCAGCAGCCAAGGCACGGGAGCCAACTATGGCTACACCTTC
TRBJ1-1	.	TRBV5-1	16	.	CASSSQAAGTYTEAFF	TGCGCCAGCAGCTCACAGGCCGCGGGGACTTACACTGAAGCTTTCTTT
TRBJ2-3	.	TRBV2	18	TRBD2	CASSGSHLAGARTDTQYF	TGTGCCAGCAGTGGAAGCCACCTAGCGGGGGCCCGCACAGATACGCAGTATTTT
TRBJ2-1	.	TRBV10-2	15	TRBD1	CASTEGGQGYNEQFF	TGCGCCAGCACCGAGGGGGGACAGGGGTACAATGAGCAGTTCTTC
TRBJ2-4	.	TRBV23-1	17	.	CASTCRADYLAKNIQYF	TGCGCCAGCACCTGTCGAGCTGATTATTTAGCCAAAAACATTCAGTACTTC
TRBJ2-4	.	TRBV28	15	.	CASSFWTAGGNIQYF	TGTGCCAGCAGTTTCTGGACAGCCGGCGGGAACATTCAGTACTTC
TRBJ2-3	.	TRBV4-3	16	.	CASSQDWGGDPDTQYF	TGCGCCAGCAGCCAAGATTGGGGCGGAGACCCAGATACGCAGTATTTT
TRBJ2-6	.	TRBV18	17	TRBD1	CASSPRTGPSGANVLTF	TGTGCCAGCTCACCACGGACAGGTCCCTCTGGGGCCAACGTCCTGACTTTC
TRBJ2-4	.	TRBV7-2	12	TRBD1	CASSADRGIQYF	TGTGCCAGCAGCGCGGACAGGGGTATACAGTACTTC
TRBJ2-1	.	TRBV7-2	15	.	CASSSQSGAYNEQFF	TGTGCCAGCAGCTCACAAAGCGGAGCCTACAATGAGCAGTTCTTC
TRBJ2-7	.	TRBV6-5	15	TRBD2	CASSSRLAGGYEQYF	TGTGCCAGCAGTTCCCGACTAGCGGGGGGCTACGAGCAGTACTTC
TRBJ2-2	.	TRBV7-6	17	TRBD2	CASSPSRTSGVTGELFF	TGTGCCAGCAGCCCATCGCGGACTAGCGGGGTCACCGGGGAGCTGTTTTTT